Sequencing of this T cell receptor beta chain was carried out in a study of graft-versus-host responses after intestinal transplantation. For the study at large: Transplant types were multivisceral, liver-intestinal, or isolated intestinal. All recipients got anti-thymocyte globulin induction, then tacrolimus and steroids for three to four years. Study-wide points: GvH clones occurred in recipient marrow; some first appeared in ileum or blood. The presence of high graft-versus-host to host-versus-graft clonal ratios in allografts characterized patients with graft-donor T cell macrochimerism.

Libraries were prepared by immunoSEQ multiplex PCR; TCRdb keeps only in-frame clonotypes and omits some of them. The table has about 29,000 clones, approximately 93% seen once; the top ten hold less than 0.75%. V lost 0 bases and J 0 bases, leaving 8 bases between the germline ends. There are 15 residues in the CDR3. Germline-derived CDR1 and CDR2 are SGHVS and FNYEAQ. To note about this clone: Its specificity is not known.

The chain employs TRBV7-6 and TRBJ1-1; a weak D match, TRBD1 (5 bases). Sequencing was performed on PBMCs, taken about 62 days after intestinal transplant. The sequence was obtained from a human patient who received an intestinal transplant, so some T cells may come from the graft donor. The DNA of the CDR3 is TGTGCCAGCAGCTTAGCGCCAGGGATGAACACTGAAGCTTTCTTT. Translation: CASSLAPGMNTEAFF.